Included here is one T cell receptor beta chain sequence, with context. What it recognizes is unknown. The data are from a study of cytomegalovirus exposure and HLA in healthy donors. Notes on the study in general: Within the data, a cluster of highly shared sequence variants was likely a sequencing artifact. Equally common other TCR beta chains were less clonally expanded than HLA-associated ones, a later analysis found. For presence/absence analyses, sequencing depth was assumed to be roughly uniform across donors.

With 60 Vbeta and 13 Jbeta primers, the PCR was carried out. Data came from immunoSEQ multiplex PCR; TCRdb stores just in-frame clones and leaves some out. The sample has roughly 78,000 clones. The sequence derives from a man aged 40-49 years in good health and CMV-seronegative. Sequenced input: PBMCs.

DNA of the CDR3: TGTGCCAGCAGTGAGGGCAGGGGTGTCTACGAGCAGTACTTC. Its protein is CASSEGRGVYEQYF. This chain uses TRBV2 with TRBJ2-7, with a weak D call TRBD1 (6 bases). This CDR3 is built from 14 residues. Germline V CDR1 and CDR2: SNHLY, FYNNEI. Between the trimmed V and J ends, which lost 3 bases and 3 bases, there was a span of 12 bases. Supplemented by reference TRBV2 and TRBJ2-7, the full variable domain reads EPEVTQTPSHQVTQMGQEVILRCVPISNHLYFYWYRQILGQKVEFLVSFYNNEISEKSEIFDDQFSVERPDGSNFTLKIRSTKLEDSAMYFCASSEGRGVYEQYFGPGTRLTVT.